This passage covers 21 T cell receptor beta chains from one sample sequenced in a study of cytomegalovirus exposure and HLA in healthy donors. Vbeta (60) and Jbeta (13) primers were used in the PCR. Method: immunoSEQ multiplex PCR; TCRdb's copy keeps in-frame clones and lacks some. This table holds around 100,000 clones, around 70% found once. What was sequenced was PBMCs. The receptor set was obtained from a man aged 30 to 45 in good health and CMV-seropositive.

The chain joins TRBV30 to TRBJ1-1; 8 nucleotides agree with TRBD1. V dropped 0 bases and J dropped 0; count of bases not matched to a gene: 6. The CDR3 has 16 amino acids. The germline CDR1 and CDR2 sequences are GTSNPN and SVGIG (reference sequence). CDR3 residues: CAWSVDRVSMNTEAFF. The CDR3 region has the DNA TGTGCCTGGAGTGTGGACAGGGTGAGCATGAACACTGAAGCTTTCTTT.

The chain is built from TRBV28 and TRBJ1-2, with 12 bases aligning to TRBD1. CDR1 MDHEN and CDR2 SYDVKM come from the germline V gene. There are 17 residues in the CDR3. J gave up 6 bases and V 10 bases, and 18 bases lay outside the gene matches. The CDR3, as DNA: TGTGCCATCCCCTCCGGGACAGGGGGCCCGAGGAGGGATGGCTACACCTTC. Its protein is CAIPSGTGGPRRDGYTF.

This clone was detected a few times. The CDR3, as DNA: TGTGCCAGCAGCCCATCACAGTCGAGCAATCAGCCCCAGCATTTT. Its translation is CASSPSQSSNQPQHF. This chain joins TRBV7-9 and TRBJ1-5; D unclear. The V gene lost 5 bases and the J gene lost 1 base, with 12 bases spanning the gap. The CDR3 runs to 15 residues. The germline V gene has CDR1 SEHNR and CDR2 FQNEAQ (reference sequence).

This clone was seen more than once but under ten times. The genes are TRBV27 and TRBJ1-1; unclear D gene. CDR3 size: 15 residues. The V gene lost 7 bases and the J gene lost 4 bases, with 19 bases spanning the gap. Looked up from germline, CDR1 is MNHEY and CDR2 is SMNVEV (reference sequence). Here the CDR3 DNA reads TGTGCCAGCATCCCCACGCCGAGGGAGACCACTGAAGCTTTCTTT. Amino acid sequence: CASIPTPRETTEAFF.

This clone was counted a few times. This rearrangement joins TRBV27 to TRBJ2-5; 7 bases line up with TRBD1. Germline V CDR1 and CDR2: MNHEY, SMNVEV (reference sequence). This CDR3 is 15 amino acids long. J lost 5 bases, V lost 2 bases, and 8 bases had no gene match. CDR3 residues: CASSLQKGAWETQYF. DNA for the CDR3: TGTGCCAGCAGTTTACAGAAGGGGGCATGGGAGACCCAGTACTTC.

The chain employs TRBV5-1 and TRBJ2-5, with 9 bases aligning to TRBD2. Per the germline V gene, CDR1 is SGHRS and CDR2 is YFSETQ. V was clipped by 1 base and J by 2 bases; unmatched bases: 9. The CDR3 extends over 17 amino acids. The chain's CDR3 is CASSLRRGGPPQETQYF. In nucleotides, the CDR3 is TGCGCCAGCAGCTTGCGGCGGGGGGGCCCCCCACAAGAGACCCAGTACTTC.

The chain employs TRBV7-8 and TRBJ1-4; no clear D. The V gene's germline CDR1 is SGHVS and CDR2 FQNEAQ. The length of the CDR3 is 17 residues. Trimming took 3 bases from V and 0 from J, leaving 14 bases between them. The CDR3: CASSFAVEEATNEKLFF. CDR3 coding DNA: TGTGCCAGCAGCTTCGCGGTGGAAGAAGCAACTAATGAAAAACTGTTTTTT.

This clone was picked up a small number of times. The V call is TRBV19, the J call TRBJ2-7; TRBD1 agrees at 7 bases. J lost 5 bases, V lost 6 bases, and 7 bases had no gene match. From germline, CDR1 is LNHDA and CDR2 SQIVND (reference sequence). The CDR3 extends over 13 amino acids. Written as DNA, the CDR3 is TGTGCCAGTAGACATACAGGGGTACACGAGCAGTACTTC. Its protein product is CASRHTGVHEQYF.

This clone was seen a handful of times. The DNA of the CDR3 is TGTGCCAGCAGCGAGAGTTTGCCCGGGGGGCGGGGTGAGCAGTTCTTC. Its protein is CASSESLPGGRGEQFF. The chain combines TRBV7-9 with TRBJ2-1; tentative D call: TRBD2 (7 bases). This CDR3 is built from 16 residues. Germline assignment: CDR1 SEHNR and CDR2 FQNEAQ (reference sequence). V lost 5 bases to trimming and J lost 9 bases, with 23 bases between them.

V usage is TRBV19 and J usage is TRBJ2-2; possibly TRBD1 for D (6 bases). Trimming pared 6 bases from V and 8 bases from J, leaving 13 bases between. The CDR3 spans 13 residues. Germline CDR1 is LNHDA and CDR2 is SQIVND (reference sequence). CDR3 DNA: TGTGCCAGTAGCCTGACAGGTTCGGGGGAGCTGTTTTTT. Translating gives CASSLTGSGELFF.

This chain connects TRBV29-1 to TRBJ1-2; TRBD1 is a possible D gene (6 bases). Germline values: CDR1 SQVTM, CDR2 ANQGSEA. The CDR3 has 14 amino acids. Trimming removed 6 bases at V and 2 bases at J, with 16 bases between. The CDR3 loop reads CSVQGGQANYGYTF. The CDR3 DNA follows: TGCAGCGTACAGGGAGGGCAGGCCAACTATGGCTACACCTTC.

The sample holds a few counts of this clone. This rearrangement joins TRBV19 to TRBJ1-1, with 8 nucleotides matching TRBD1. V gave up 3 bases and J gave up 3 bases; unmatched junction bases: 9. The CDR3 covers 16 residues. Germline CDR1 and CDR2: LNHDA and SQIVND (reference sequence). CDR3 DNA: TGTGCCAGTAGTATTACCCCAGGGGGCCCAGACACTGAAGCTTTCTTT. Protein: CASSITPGGPDTEAFF.

V gene TRBV6-1 combines with J gene TRBJ1-2; D uncertain. The CDR3 sequence is 15 residues long. Trimming shortened V by 2 bases and J by 7 bases, and 17 bases separated the two germline ends. CDR1 is MNHNS and CDR2 is SASEGT in the germline V gene. In DNA, the CDR3 is TGTGCCAGCAGTGAACTCCAAGGAGGGCTGAGTGGCTACACCTTC. Residues: CASSELQGGLSGYTF.

V gene TRBV7-2 combines with J gene TRBJ2-3, with 8 bases matching TRBD2. There are 16 residues in the CDR3. Germline V gene lookup returns CDR1 SGHTA and CDR2 FQGNSA. Losses at the gene ends were 2 bases for V and 6 bases for J; bases not matched to a gene: 10. The chain's CDR3 is CASSLTAGGGWDTQYF. The CDR3 DNA sequence: TGTGCCAGCAGCTTAACGGCGGGAGGAGGGTGGGATACGCAGTATTTT.

The genes are TRBV2 and TRBJ1-3; 7 bases are shared with TRBD1. From germline, CDR1 is SNHLY and CDR2 FYNNEI. Unmatched junction bases numbered 4, after V lost 1 base and J lost 4 bases. The CDR3 totals 15 residues. The CDR3 bases are TGTGCCAGCAGTGAAGAAAGGGGGCGAGGAAACACCATATATTTT. Its protein product is CASSEERGRGNTIYF. The full variable domain, rest sourced from reference TRBV2 and TRBJ1-3, is EPEVTQTPSHQVTQMGQEVILRCVPISNHLYFYWYRQILGQKVEFLVSFYNNEISEKSEIFDDQFSVERPDGSNFTLKIRSTKLEDSAMYFCASSEERGRGNTIYFGEGSWLTVV.

This clone was detected once. The CDR3 protein is CASSSRTGGSTDTQYF. The CDR3 DNA reads as TGCGCCAGCAGCTCGAGGACAGGGGGAAGCACAGATACGCAGTATTTT. The gene calls are TRBV5-1 and TRBJ2-3; 10 bases line up with TRBD1. This CDR3 is built from 16 residues. Per germline, CDR1 SGHRS and CDR2 YFSETQ. J gave up 0 bases and V 3 bases, and 4 bases lay outside the gene matches.

The chain links TRBV29-1 to TRBJ2-2; D ambiguous. Trimming cost V 5 bases and J 2 bases, with 6 bases left between them. CDR1 is SQVTM and CDR2 is ANQGSEA in the germline V gene. The CDR3 consists of 12 residues. The CDR3 here is CSVIRNTGELFF. The CDR3, as DNA: TGCAGCGTTATTCGTAACACCGGGGAGCTGTTTTTT.

The V gene is TRBV2, the J gene TRBJ2-4; D is perhaps TRBD2 (5 bases). Germline values: CDR1 SNHLY, CDR2 FYNNEI. This CDR3 spans 13 amino acids. V lost 7 bases to trimming and J lost 9 bases, with 16 bases between them. CDR3 DNA: TGTGCCAGCAAAGAGACTACAACCGGCATTCAGTACTTC. It specifies CASKETTTGIQYF.

This chain joins TRBV29-1 and TRBJ1-1, with D unresolved. The CDR3 spans 13 residues. V lost 4 bases and J 3 bases, leaving 12 bases between the germline ends. Germline V gene data show CDR1 as SQVTM and CDR2 as ANQGSEA. In DNA, the CDR3 is TGCAGCGTTGGTCTCCCACTGTACACTGAAGCTTTCTTT. It is translated as CSVGLPLYTEAFF.

This clone was recorded once. The chain combines TRBV5-1 with TRBJ2-2; D is unclear. The CDR3 spans 16 residues. Germline V CDR1 and CDR2: SGHRS, YFSETQ. V lost 0 bases and J lost 3, with 12 bases in between. CDR3 protein: CASSLGANSYTGELFF. As DNA, the CDR3 is TGCGCCAGCAGCTTGGGGGCTAATTCCTACACCGGGGAGCTGTTTTTT.

The rearrangement joins TRBV28 to TRBJ2-3, with 9 bases identical to TRBD2. The V gene end was trimmed by 5 bases and the J gene end by 0 bases; junction bases not matched to a gene: 3. This CDR3 contains 15 residues. Per the germline V gene, CDR1 is MDHEN and CDR2 is SYDVKM. CDR3 coding DNA: TGTGCCAGCAGTACTAGCGGGCGGAGCACAGATACGCAGTATTTT. It specifies CASSTSGRSTDTQYF.